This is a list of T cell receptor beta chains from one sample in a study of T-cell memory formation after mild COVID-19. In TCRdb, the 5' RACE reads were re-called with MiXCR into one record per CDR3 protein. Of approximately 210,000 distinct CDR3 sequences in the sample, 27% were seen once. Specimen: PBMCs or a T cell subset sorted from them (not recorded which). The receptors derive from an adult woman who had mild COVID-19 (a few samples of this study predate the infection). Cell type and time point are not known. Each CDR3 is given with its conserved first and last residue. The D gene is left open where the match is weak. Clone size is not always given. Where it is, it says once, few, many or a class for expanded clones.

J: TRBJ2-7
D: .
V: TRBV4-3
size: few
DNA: TGCGCCAGCAGCCAAGGGATCAACTACGAGCAGTACTTC
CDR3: CASSQGINYEQYF

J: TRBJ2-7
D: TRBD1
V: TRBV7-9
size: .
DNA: TGTGCCAGCAGCTTACTAGAGGGGACAGGGCCACGCTACGAGCAGTACTTC
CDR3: CASSLLEGTGPRYEQYF

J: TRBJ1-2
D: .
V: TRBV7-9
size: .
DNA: TGTGCCAGCAGCTTAGCGGCCAGCATCTATGGCTACACCTTC
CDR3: CASSLAASIYGYTF

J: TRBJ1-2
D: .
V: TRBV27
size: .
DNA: TGTGCCAGCAGTTCCGCGGGGGGCTATGGCTACACCTTC
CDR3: CASSSAGGYGYTF

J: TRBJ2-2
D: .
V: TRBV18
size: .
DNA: TGTGCCAGCTCGCCTCCGACAGGATCGAACACCGGGGAGCTGTTTTTT
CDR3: CASSPPTGSNTGELFF

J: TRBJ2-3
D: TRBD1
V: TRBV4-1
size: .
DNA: TGCGCCAGCAGCCAAGGGCCGGGACAGGGAGGGTCAGATACGCAGTATTTT
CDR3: CASSQGPGQGGSDTQYF

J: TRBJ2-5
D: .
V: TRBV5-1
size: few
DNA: TGCGCCAGCAGTTACTCGAACCCCGAAGAGACCCAGTACTTC
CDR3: CASSYSNPEETQYF

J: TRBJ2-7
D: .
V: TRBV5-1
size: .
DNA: TGCGCCAGCACCTTAGACAACTCCTACGAGCAGTACTTC
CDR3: CASTLDNSYEQYF

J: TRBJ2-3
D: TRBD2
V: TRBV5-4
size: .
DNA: TGTGCCAGCAGCTCCCCGGTGGGGGGGAGCGCCGATACGCAGTATTTT
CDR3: CASSSPVGGSADTQYF

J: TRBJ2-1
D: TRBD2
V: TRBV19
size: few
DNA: TGTGCCAGTACCGAGACTAGCGGGAGCTACAATGAGCAGTTCTTC
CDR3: CASTETSGSYNEQFF

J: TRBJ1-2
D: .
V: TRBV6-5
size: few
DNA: TGTGCCAGCAGTTACCGGCAGGGGTATGGCTACACCTTC
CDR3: CASSYRQGYGYTF

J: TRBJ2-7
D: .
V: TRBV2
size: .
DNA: TGTGCCAGCAGTGACCCAGGGCTAGTACAGTACTTC
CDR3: CASSDPGLVQYF

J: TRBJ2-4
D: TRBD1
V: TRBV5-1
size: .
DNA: TGCGCCAGCTCTCGGTCTGGGACAGGGGTCGCGGCGACTAACATTCAGTACTTC
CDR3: CASSRSGTGVAATNIQYF

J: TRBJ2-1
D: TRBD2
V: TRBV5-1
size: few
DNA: TGCGCCAGCAGCTTGGTCGGCGGGGGGGTCTACAATGAGCAGTTCTTC
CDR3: CASSLVGGGVYNEQFF

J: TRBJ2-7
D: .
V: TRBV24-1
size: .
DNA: TGTGCCACCAGTGATCCGAACAGCTACGAGCAGTACTTC
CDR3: CATSDPNSYEQYF

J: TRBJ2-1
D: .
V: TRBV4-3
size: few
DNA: TGCGCCAGCAGCCAAGACAGACTAACCTACAATGAGCAGTTCTTC
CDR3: CASSQDRLTYNEQFF

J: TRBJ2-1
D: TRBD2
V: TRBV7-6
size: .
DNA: TGTGCCAGCATCCCCGAGCTGGGGACTAGCTCGTACAATGAGCAGTTCTTC
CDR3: CASIPELGTSSYNEQFF

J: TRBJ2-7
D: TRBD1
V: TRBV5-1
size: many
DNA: TGCGCCAGCAGCTTACCGGGACAGGCGAGGGAGCAGTACTTC
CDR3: CASSLPGQAREQYF

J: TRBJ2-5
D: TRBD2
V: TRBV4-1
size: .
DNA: TGCGCCAGCAGCCAAGGAGTAAGAAGCAGCGGGGGGGCTGAGACCCAGTACTTC
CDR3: CASSQGVRSSGGAETQYF

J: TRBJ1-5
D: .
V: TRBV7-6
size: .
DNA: TGTGCCAGCAGCTTCGGTAGCGGGGTAAATCAGCCCCAGCATTTT
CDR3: CASSFGSGVNQPQHF

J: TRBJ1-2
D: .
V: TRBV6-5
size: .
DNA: TGTGCCAGCAGTCCCGAGGGGTCCAACTATGGCTACACCTTC
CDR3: CASSPEGSNYGYTF

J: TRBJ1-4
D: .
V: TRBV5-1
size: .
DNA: TGCGCCAGCAGCTTGGAGAGTGGGAGGGCCGAAAAACTGTTTTTT
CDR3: CASSLESGRAEKLFF

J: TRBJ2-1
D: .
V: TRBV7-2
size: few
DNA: TGTGCCAGCAGCTTTAGCGGAGGCTCCTACAATGAGCAGTTCTTC
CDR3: CASSFSGGSYNEQFF

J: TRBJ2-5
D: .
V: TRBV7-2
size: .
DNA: TGTGCCAGCAGCTTAGCGGCTTTGCGGAAAGAGACCCAGTACTTC
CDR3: CASSLAALRKETQYF

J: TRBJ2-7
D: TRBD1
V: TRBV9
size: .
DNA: TGTGCCAGCAGCCCCTCAGGGGGCAGCGAGCAGTACTTC
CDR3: CASSPSGGSEQYF

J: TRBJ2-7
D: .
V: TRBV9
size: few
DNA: TGTGCCAGCAGCGTAGATTGGGGTTCCTACGAGCAGTACTTC
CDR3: CASSVDWGSYEQYF

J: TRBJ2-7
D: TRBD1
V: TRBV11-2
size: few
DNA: TGTGCCAGCAGCTTAGTCGGGACAGGGGCCTACGAGCAGTACTTC
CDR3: CASSLVGTGAYEQYF

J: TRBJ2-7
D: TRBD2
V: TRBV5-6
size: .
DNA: TGTGCCAGCTCCTCGGGACTAGCTTTACACGAGCAGTACTTC
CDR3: CASSSGLALHEQYF

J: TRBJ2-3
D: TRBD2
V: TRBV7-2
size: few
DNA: TGTGCCAGCAGCTTTCTAGCGGGAGGACCAGATACGCAGTATTTT
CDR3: CASSFLAGGPDTQYF

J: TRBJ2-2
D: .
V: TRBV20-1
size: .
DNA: TGCAGTGCCATTAGAGCGCGGACCGGGGAGCTGTTTTTT
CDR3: CSAIRARTGELFF

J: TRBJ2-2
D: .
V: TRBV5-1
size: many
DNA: TGCGCCAGCAGCAACCGACTAGCGAACACCGGGGAGCTGTTTTTT
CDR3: CASSNRLANTGELFF

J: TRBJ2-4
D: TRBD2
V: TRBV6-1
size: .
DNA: TGTGCCAGCAGTGAAGTCGGACTAGCGGGGGGGCTGGACATTCAGTACTTC
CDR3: CASSEVGLAGGLDIQYF

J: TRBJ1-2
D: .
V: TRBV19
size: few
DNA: TGTGCCAGTAGTCGCGCAGAGATGGGGTCCACCTTC
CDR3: CASSRAEMGSTF

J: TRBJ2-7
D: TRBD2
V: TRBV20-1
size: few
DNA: TGCAGTGCTAGAGATCTAGCGGGAGTCTACGAGCAGTACTTC
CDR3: CSARDLAGVYEQYF

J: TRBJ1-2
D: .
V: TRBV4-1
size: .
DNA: TGCGCCAGCAGCCAAGGTGCGGTGGAGGCCTTC
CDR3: CASSQGAVEAF

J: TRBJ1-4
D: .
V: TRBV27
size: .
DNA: TGTGCCAGCAACCCATTCGGAGCAACTAATGAAAAACTGTTTTTT
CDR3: CASNPFGATNEKLFF

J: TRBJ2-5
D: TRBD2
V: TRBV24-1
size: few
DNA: TGTGCCACCAGTGAATACGAACGGGGGGTTGGGACCCAGTACTTC
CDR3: CATSEYERGVGTQYF

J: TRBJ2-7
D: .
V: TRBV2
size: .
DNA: TGTGCCAGCAGTGAAGCGCGGGTAAAGCAGTACTTC
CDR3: CASSEARVKQYF

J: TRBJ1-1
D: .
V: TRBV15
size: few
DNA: TGTGCCACCAGCAGGGGTCGGGGGGCGAGAGCTTTCTTT
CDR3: CATSRGRGARAFF

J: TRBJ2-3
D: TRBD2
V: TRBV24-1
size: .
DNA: TGTGCCACCAGTGAATCCACCCTAGCGGGCCTCACAGATACGCAGTATTTT
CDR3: CATSESTLAGLTDTQYF

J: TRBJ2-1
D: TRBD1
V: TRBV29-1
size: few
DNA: TGCAGCGTGACAGGGAGCTCCTACAATGAGCAGTTCTTC
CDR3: CSVTGSSYNEQFF

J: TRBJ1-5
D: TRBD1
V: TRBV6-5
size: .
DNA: TGTGCCAGCAGGTCGACAGGGACTCAGCCCCAGCATTTT
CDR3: CASRSTGTQPQHF

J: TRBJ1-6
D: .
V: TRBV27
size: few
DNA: TGTGCCAGCAGACGGGGGCGAGGTTCACCCCTCCACTTT
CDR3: CASRRGRGSPLHF

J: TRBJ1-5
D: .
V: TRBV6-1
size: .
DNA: TGTGCCAGCAGTCAGCCCCAGCATTTT
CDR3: CASSQPQHF

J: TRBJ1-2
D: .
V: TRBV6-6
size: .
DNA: TGTGCCAGCAGTCCGACCCCTTGGTATGGCTACACCTTC
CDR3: CASSPTPWYGYTF

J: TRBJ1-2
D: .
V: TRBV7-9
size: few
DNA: TGTGCCAGCAGCCCGACGGAGACAGTGACCTATGGCTACACCTTC
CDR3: CASSPTETVTYGYTF

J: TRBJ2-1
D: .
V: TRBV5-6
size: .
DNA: TGTGCCAGCAGCGGATATGGGCTCAGCTCCTACAATGAGCAGTTCTTC
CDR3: CASSGYGLSSYNEQFF

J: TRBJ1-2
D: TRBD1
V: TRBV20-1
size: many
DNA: TGCAGTGCTAATTATCTCCAAGGGGGCCGGGGTTATGGCTACACCTTC
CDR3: CSANYLQGGRGYGYTF

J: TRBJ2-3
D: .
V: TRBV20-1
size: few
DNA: TGCAGTGCAGAAAAGGACCGTTTAAGCACAGATACGCAGTATTTT
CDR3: CSAEKDRLSTDTQYF

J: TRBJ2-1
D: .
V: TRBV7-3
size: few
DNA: TGTGCCAGGTCCCTAGTTTTAACCCAATGTGAGCAGTTCTTC
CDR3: CARSLVLTQCEQFF